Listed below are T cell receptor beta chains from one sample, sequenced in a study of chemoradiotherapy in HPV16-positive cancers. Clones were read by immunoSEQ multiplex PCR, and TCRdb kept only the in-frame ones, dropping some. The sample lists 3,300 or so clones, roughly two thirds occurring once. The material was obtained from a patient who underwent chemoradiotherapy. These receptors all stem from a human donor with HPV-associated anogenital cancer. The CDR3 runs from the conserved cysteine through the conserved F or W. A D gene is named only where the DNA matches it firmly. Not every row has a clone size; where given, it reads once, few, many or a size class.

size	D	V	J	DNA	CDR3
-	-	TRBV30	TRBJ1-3	TGTGCCTGGAGTGACCCCCCCGTATTCGGAAACACCATATATTTT	CAWSDPPVFGNTIYF
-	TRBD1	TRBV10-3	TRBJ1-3	TGTGCCATCAGTGCGGGACAGGCTAATGGAAACACCATATATTTT	CAISAGQANGNTIYF
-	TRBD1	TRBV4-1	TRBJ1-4	TGCGCCAGCAGCCCGGGACAGGGATACGAAAAACTGTTTTTT	CASSPGQGYEKLFF
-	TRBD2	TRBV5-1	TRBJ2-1	TGCGCCAGCAGCTTGGGGGGGCTTTCCGGACTAGCGGGGGGAGGTGAGCAGTTCTTC	CASSLGGLSGLAGGGEQFF
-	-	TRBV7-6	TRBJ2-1	TGTGCCAGCAGCTTAGCTATAGCGAGGAATGAGCAGTTCTTC	CASSLAIARNEQFF
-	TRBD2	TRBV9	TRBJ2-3	TGTGCCAGCAGCGTTTGGACTAGCACCACAGATACGCAGTATTTT	CASSVWTSTTDTQYF
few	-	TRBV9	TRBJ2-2	TGTGCCAGCAGCGTTGCCTATCGGAACACCGGGGAGCTGTTTTTT	CASSVAYRNTGELFF
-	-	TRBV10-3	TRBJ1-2	TGTGCCACCCTCCCGTCTCAGTTGGGTGACTATGGCTACACCTTC	CATLPSQLGDYGYTF
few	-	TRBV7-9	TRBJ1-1	TGTGCCAGCAGCATACAGCGTGAAGCTTTCTTT	CASSIQREAFF
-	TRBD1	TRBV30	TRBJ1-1	TGTGCCTGGAGTGTGGGACAGGGACAAACTGAAGCTTTCTTT	CAWSVGQGQTEAFF
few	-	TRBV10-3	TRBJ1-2	TGTGCCATCAGTGAGGATGGGTTTGGTGGCTACACCTTC	CAISEDGFGGYTF
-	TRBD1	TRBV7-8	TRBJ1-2	TGTGCCAGCAGCTTACGGGACAGGGGGAAAGGCTACACCTTC	CASSLRDRGKGYTF
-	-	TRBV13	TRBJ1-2	TGTGCCAGCAGCACTCAGGGAAACGATCGGTATGGCTACACCTTC	CASSTQGNDRYGYTF
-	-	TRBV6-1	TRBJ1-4	TGTGCCAGCTGTGAGCTAACTAATGAAAAACTGTTTTTT	CASCELTNEKLFF
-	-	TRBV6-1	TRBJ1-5	TGTGCCAGCAGTGAGGGGGTACTAAGATCACGGAATCAGCCCCAGCATTTT	CASSEGVLRSRNQPQHF
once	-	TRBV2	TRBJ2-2	TGTGCCAGCAGTGAAGTGGTAGGGAACACCGGGGAGCTGTTTTTT	CASSEVVGNTGELFF
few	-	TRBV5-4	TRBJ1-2	TGTGCCAGCAGGCGCACAACAGGACCTAACTATGGCTACACCTTC	CASRRTTGPNYGYTF
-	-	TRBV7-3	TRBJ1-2	TGTGCCAGCAACGACGGGTCAGGGGCTAACTATGGCTACACCTTC	CASNDGSGANYGYTF
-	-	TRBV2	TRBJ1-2	TGTGCCAGCAGTGGGGAGGCCTCCTATGGCTACACCTTC	CASSGEASYGYTF
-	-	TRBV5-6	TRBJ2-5	TGTGCCAGCAGCTTCGGGGGCGTCGGAGAGACCCAGTACTTC	CASSFGGVGETQYF
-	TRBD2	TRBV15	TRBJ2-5	TGTGCCACCAGCAGAGCCCGACTAGCGGGGGCACAAGAGACCCAGTACTTC	CATSRARLAGAQETQYF
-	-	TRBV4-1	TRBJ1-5	TGCGCCAGCAGCCCGAGCCCCCTTAAGGGTAGGGGCAATCAGCCCCAGCATTTT	CASSPSPLKGRGNQPQHF
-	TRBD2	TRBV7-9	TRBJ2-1	TGTGCCAGTTCCTTAGCGGGGGGCTTTAATGAGCAGTTCTTC	CASSLAGGFNEQFF